The T cell receptor beta chain under discussion was sequenced for a study of blood T cell repertoires in COVID-19. At the level of the study: Sites in the United States, Italy and Spain provided acute and convalescent COVID-19 samples. The cDNA or gDNA used as material had been derived from T cells, B-cell-depleted T cells, or PBMCs.

Trimming took 5 bases from V and 2 from J; bases not matched to a gene: 3. Germline CDR1 and CDR2: LNHDA and SQIVND (reference sequence). This CDR3 has 13 amino acids. In the original workflow: Reference gene primer amplification in the assay estimated nucleated cell counts. Here immunoSEQ multiplex PCR was the method, and the copy in TCRdb shows in-frame clones only, minus some. The DNA was the basis for D and trimming; V, J and clone size are from that table. The table lists around 200,000 clones, about 80% of them singletons. The V gene is TRBV19, the J gene TRBJ2-7; TRBD1 agrees at 7 bases. Sequencing was performed on peripheral blood. The clonotype was recovered from a human donor in a cohort sampled during active COVID-19. CDR3 in amino acids: CASSAGQAYEQYF. In DNA form, the CDR3 reads TGTGCCAGTAGTGCCGGACAGGCCTACGAGCAGTACTTC.